The clone carrying this TCR beta chain has a single count. Its matching antigen is unknown. The sample comes from a study of shared clonotypes between healthy human individuals. Looking at the study overall: CD4 naive cells filled three plates per donor, CD4 memory three, CD8 naive two and CD8 memory one. Overall study results and limits: Rarefaction indicated that sorted-subset sequencing remained incomplete although depth was large. Sampling used blood alone; tissue repertoires probably differ. Relative to their counterparts shared across all four donors, non-shared clonotypes exhibited diminished generation probabilities.

The repertoire was sequenced with immunoSEQ multiplex PCR; TCRdb's copy has only in-frame clones and lacks some. The table has approximately 2,300,000 clones, 85% to 95% seen once. This clonotype was obtained from a man aged 18 to 35 in good health. Some clones in this sample may be carry-over from other donors' samples. Sequenced: naive CD4+ T cells from PBMCs. The subset denotes: CD45RA+ positively selected.

CDR3 DNA: TGTGCCAGTAGTATCGGTCTTGGGTCCTACGAGCAGTACTTC. It encodes CASSIGLGSYEQYF. This rearrangement joins TRBV19 to TRBJ2-7, with no clear D. Trimming cost V 3 bases and J 1 base, with 10 bases left between them. Germline V gene sequence: CDR1 LNHDA, CDR2 SQIVND (reference sequence). The CDR3 runs to 14 residues.